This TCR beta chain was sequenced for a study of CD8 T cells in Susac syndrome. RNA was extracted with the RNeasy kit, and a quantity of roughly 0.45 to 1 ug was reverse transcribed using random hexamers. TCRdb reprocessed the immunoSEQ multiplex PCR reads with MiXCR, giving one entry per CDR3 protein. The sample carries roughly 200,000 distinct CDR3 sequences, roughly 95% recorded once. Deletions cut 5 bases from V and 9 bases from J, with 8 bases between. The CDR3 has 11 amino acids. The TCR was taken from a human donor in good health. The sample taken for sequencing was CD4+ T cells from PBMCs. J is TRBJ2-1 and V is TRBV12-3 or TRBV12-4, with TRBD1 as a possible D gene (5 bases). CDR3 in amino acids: CASSPQGEQFF. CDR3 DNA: TGTGCCAGCAGTCCCCAGGGTGAGCAGTTCTTC.